The TCR beta chain described here comes from a study of T-cell reconstitution after alpha-beta-depleted transplantation in children (dated by TCRdb to about 2016). For the wider study: Using TCR repertoire profiling, the study quantitatively followed how T-cell immune reconstitution unfolded in children after TCRalphabeta/CD19-depleted allogeneic hematopoietic cell transplantation. Here is what the overall study found, with its caveats: Apparently early alphabetaT-cell count recovery about two months after transplant reportedly relied on only several hundred rapidly expanded clones derived from non-depleted graft cells. In some patients, the high TCRbeta diversity seen at day 60 was put down to recipient T cells and intrathymic progenitors that had survived conditioning. Over subsequent months, a decline in hyperexpanded clone frequencies was noted, and after one year, T-cell counts and TCRbeta diversity were mostly ascribed to newly produced T cells.

Notes on this clonotype: Its antigen target is currently unknown. No base-level quality is on record; no much larger clone is a single base apart.

The CDR3 holds 16 amino acids from the cysteine to the phenylalanine. Only the CDR3 part of the read is kept: 48 bases, read in frame from the first base. CDR1 SGHVS and CDR2 FQNEAQ are derived from the germline V gene. Trimming at the junction amounts to 3 bases on V and 2 bases on J, and the germline ends lie 15 bases apart. The sample's treatment or condition label, in plain terms: allogeneic hematopoietic cell transplantation with graft depleted of TCRalphabeta T cells and CD19 B cells. Transplant recipients were children who received TCRalphabeta/CD19-depleted allogeneic hematopoietic cell grafts. Libraries came from PCR. The sequencing machine was an Illumina HiSeq 2500. TCR library preparation used molecular barcoding, with unique molecular identifiers applied to normalize quantification of the TCRbeta repertoire. TCRdb redid the processing of the public reads, applying fastp at Q25 and MiXCR, and retained in-frame beta chains. Entries that share a CDR3 protein sequence are merged under the most common genes and DNA. The sample data list some 260,000 distinct CDR3 sequences, and 20% to 30% of these were observed just once. Roughly 5% of the sample comes from the top ten.

The receptor chain draws on TRBV7-8 and TRBJ2-3; possibly the D gene is TRBD1, per 6 matching bases. The sequence was obtained from a female patient between 2 and 15 years old who had a stem cell transplant for congenital amegakaryocytic thrombocytopenia, so the T cells may come from the graft donor. Material: PBMCs, mostly from graft donor cells, obtained 360 days after TCRalphabeta/CD19-depleted stem cell transplant. The CDR3 amino acid sequence is: CASSFRAGAPTDTQYF. The sequenced DNA is TGTGCCAGCAGCTTCCGGGCAGGGGCCCCCACAGATACGCAGTATTTT.